The clone carrying this T cell receptor beta chain was observed a few times. This entry comes from a study of cytomegalovirus exposure and HLA in healthy donors. CDR1 LNHNV and CDR2 YYDKDF come from the germline V gene (reference sequence). CDR3 length equals 14 residues. Researchers ran the PCR with 60 Vbeta and 13 Jbeta primers. Original processing methods: Roughly 12 million shared chains were among around 80 million unique TCR beta chains counted in a later analysis. Assay used: immunoSEQ multiplex PCR; TCRdb lists only in-frame clones, some missing. V and J calls and clone size are those listed in that table; D and trimming were worked out from the DNA. The data contain around 190,000 clones, around 88% of them singletons.

The chain employs TRBV15 and TRBJ2-4; 8 bases map to TRBD1. This TCR came from a woman in her 30s in good health and CMV-seronegative. The material sequenced was PBMCs. The CDR3 here is CATSPRTGTNIQYF. As DNA, the CDR3 is TGTGCAACGTCCCCCAGGACAGGGACGAACATTCAGTACTTC.